Listed here are 11 T cell receptor beta chains from one sample, sequenced in a study of blood T cells in healthy people across ages. The second PCR ran roughly 6 to 11 cycles with a sample-barcoded 5' primer and J-beta primers. TCRdb recomputed calls from the 5' RACE reads with MiXCR, one row per CDR3 protein. The sample records 1.5 million to 2 million distinct CDR3 sequences, roughly 43% being singletons. Sequenced sample: blood. The source of these receptors is a human donor in good health.

The V gene is TRBV6-1, the J gene TRBJ1-2; 8 bases match TRBD1. V trimming: 0 bases; J trimming: 4 bases; junction bases outside the gene matches: 4. This CDR3 has 15 residues. Germline CDR1 and CDR2: MNHNS and SASEGT. CDR3 region: CASSEATDRGYGYTF. CDR3 in DNA: TGTGCCAGCAGTGAAGCGACAGACAGGGGCTATGGCTACACCTTC.

The chain carries TRBV7-6 and TRBJ2-3, with TRBD2 as a possible D gene (6 bases). Trimming pared 6 bases from V and 2 bases from J, leaving 15 bases between. Germline V CDR1 and CDR2: SGHVS, FNYEAQ. CDR3 size: 15 residues. The CDR3 DNA reads as TGTGCCAGCAGTGCGGGACTCCTAGACACAGATACGCAGTATTTT. Translation gives CASSAGLLDTDTQYF.

This chain joins TRBV6-5 and TRBJ1-1, with 9 positions matching TRBD1. The germline V gene encodes CDR1 MNHEY and CDR2 SVGAGI. V lost 4 bases to trimming and J lost 1 base; unmatched junction nucleotides: 4. The CDR3 sequence is 15 residues long. CDR3 DNA: TGTGCCAGCAGTTGGGGACAGGGAGCGAACACTGAAGCTTTCTTT. It specifies CASSWGQGANTEAFF.

The rearrangement uses TRBV3-1 and TRBJ2-6; no reliable D call. CDR1 is LGHDT and CDR2 is YNNKEL in the germline V gene (reference sequence). Trimming cost V 3 bases and J 4 bases, with 13 bases left between them. This CDR3 spans 16 amino acids. The CDR3 reads CASSHSLGFGANVLTF. CDR3 in DNA: TGTGCCAGCAGCCATTCGTTGGGTTTCGGGGCCAACGTCCTGACTTTC.

Turning to this clonotype: One end of the junction is discordant with germline, which a read error may explain. The DNA of the CDR3 is TGTGCCGGCAGCCAAGAAGAAGAAGAAGGGCTTGGCTACACCTTC. Protein sequence: CAGSQEEEEGLGYTF. This rearrangement joins TRBV4-2 to TRBJ1-2; D ambiguous. CDR1 and CDR2 from the germline V gene are LGHNA and YNFKEQ. The CDR3 runs to 15 residues.

The V gene is TRBV3-1, the J gene TRBJ1-2; D gene uncertain. Trimming stripped 8 bases from V and 4 bases from J, with 14 bases between. The CDR3 contains 13 residues. Germline CDR1 reads LGHDT; CDR2 reads YNNKEL (reference sequence). The CDR3 nucleotides are TGTGCCAGCGGCCCACCGGGGATCTATGGCTACACCTTC. It is translated as CASGPPGIYGYTF.

The V gene is TRBV7-9, the J gene TRBJ1-6; D is uncertain. There are 17 residues in the CDR3. V was pared by 4 bases and J by 7 bases, with 20 bases between. CDR1 and CDR2 from the germline V gene are SEHNR and FQNEAQ (reference sequence). The CDR3 DNA follows: TGTGCCAGCAGCTATATCGACCCGCGGGAAGAGAATTCACCCCTCCACTTT. Amino acid sequence: CASSYIDPREENSPLHF.

The rearrangement links TRBV9 to TRBJ2-1; 10 nucleotides align to TRBD1. The germline V gene encodes CDR1 SGDLS and CDR2 YYNGEE. The CDR3 is made up of 16 amino acids. The V gene end was trimmed by 4 bases and the J gene end by 4 bases; junction bases not matched to a gene: 8. The CDR3 region is CASSLGQGKTYNEQFF. CDR3 coding DNA: TGTGCCAGCAGCCTGGGACAGGGGAAGACATACAATGAGCAGTTCTTC.

This clonotype was seen many times. The genes are TRBV20-1 and TRBJ1-2; D is unresolved. In germline, CDR1 is DFQATT, CDR2 SNEGSKA (reference sequence). V lost 4 bases and J 4 bases, leaving 7 bases between the germline ends. The CDR3 spans 11 residues. In DNA, the CDR3 is TGCAGTGCTACTATTATCTATGGCTACACCTTC. Translation: CSATIIYGYTF.

The chain couples TRBV12-3 or TRBV12-4 to TRBJ2-7; 9 bases map to TRBD2. CDR3 length: 16 amino acids. V shed 2 bases and J 3 bases; nucleotides not matched to a gene: 8. In DNA form, the CDR3 reads TGTGCCAGCAGTTTACGGCTAGCGGGGACTTTCTACGAGCAGTACTTC. The encoded protein is CASSLRLAGTFYEQYF.

The rearrangement links TRBV6-5 to TRBJ1-1; D gene unclear. Trimming removed 0 bases from V and 4 bases from J, with 9 bases in between. The germline gives CDR1 MNHEY, CDR2 SVGAGI. The CDR3 is made up of 14 amino acids. The CDR3: CASSYSEESTEAFF. CDR3 coding DNA: TGTGCCAGCAGTTACTCCGAAGAAAGCACTGAAGCTTTCTTT.